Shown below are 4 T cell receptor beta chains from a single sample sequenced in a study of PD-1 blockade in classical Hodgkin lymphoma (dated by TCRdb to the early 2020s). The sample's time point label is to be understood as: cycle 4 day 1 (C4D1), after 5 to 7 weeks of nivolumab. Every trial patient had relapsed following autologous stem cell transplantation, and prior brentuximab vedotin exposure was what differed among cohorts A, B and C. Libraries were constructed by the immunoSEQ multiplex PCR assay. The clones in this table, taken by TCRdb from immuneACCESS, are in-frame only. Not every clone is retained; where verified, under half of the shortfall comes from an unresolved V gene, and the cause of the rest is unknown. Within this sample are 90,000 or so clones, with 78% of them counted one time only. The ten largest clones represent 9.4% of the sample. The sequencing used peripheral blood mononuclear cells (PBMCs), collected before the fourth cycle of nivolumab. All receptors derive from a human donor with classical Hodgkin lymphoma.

DNA of the CDR3: TGTGCCAGTAGTTCCCGGGACAGGACCTTAGCCAAAAACATTCAGTACTTC. Translating gives CASSSRDRTLAKNIQYF. The chain is built from TRBV19 and TRBJ2-4; TRBD1 matches at 8 bases. V shed 5 bases, J shed 0 bases, and the junction held 9 bases outside the gene matches. Germline lookup yields CDR1 LNHDA and CDR2 SQIVND (reference sequence). The CDR3 runs 17 residues. Full variable domain (rest looked up from reference TRBV19 and TRBJ2-4): DGGITQSPKYLFRKEGQNVTLSCEQNLNHDAMYWYRQDPGQGLRLIYYSQIVNDFQKGDIAEGYSVSREKKESFPLTVTSAQKNPTAFYLCASSSRDRTLAKNIQYFGAGTRLSVL.

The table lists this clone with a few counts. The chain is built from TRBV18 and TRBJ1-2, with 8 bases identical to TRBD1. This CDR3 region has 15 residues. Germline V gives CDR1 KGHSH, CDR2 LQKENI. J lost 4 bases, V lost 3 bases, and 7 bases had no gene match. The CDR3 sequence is CASSPGLDRAYGYTF. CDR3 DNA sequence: TGTGCCAGCTCACCGGGATTGGACAGGGCCTATGGCTACACCTTC. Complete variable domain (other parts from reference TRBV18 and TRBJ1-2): NAGVMQNPRHLVRRRGQEARLRCSPMKGHSHVYWYRQLPEEGLKFMVYLQKENIIDESGMPKERFSAEFPKEGPSILRIQQVVRGDSAAYFCASSPGLDRAYGYTFGSGTRLTVV.

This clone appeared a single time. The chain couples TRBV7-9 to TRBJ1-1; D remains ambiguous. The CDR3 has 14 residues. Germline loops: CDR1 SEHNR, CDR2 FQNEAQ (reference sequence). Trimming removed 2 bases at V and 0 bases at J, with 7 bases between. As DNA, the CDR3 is TGTGCCAGCAGCTTAACGGGCCTGAACACTGAAGCTTTCTTT. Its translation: CASSLTGLNTEAFF.

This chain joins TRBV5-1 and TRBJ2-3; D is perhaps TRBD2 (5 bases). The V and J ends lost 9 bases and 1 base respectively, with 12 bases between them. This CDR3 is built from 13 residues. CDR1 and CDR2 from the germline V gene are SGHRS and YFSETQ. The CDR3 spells CATTLEGTDTQYF. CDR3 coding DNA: TGCGCCACCACACTAGAGGGCACAGATACGCAGTATTTT.